Following are 32 T cell receptor beta chains from one sample sequenced in a study of blood T cell repertoires in COVID-19. Here immunoSEQ multiplex PCR was the method, and the copy in TCRdb shows in-frame clones only, minus some. Among about 98,000 clones listed, roughly 90% were seen once. Input material: peripheral blood. These receptors all stem from a woman aged 50 to 65 with COVID-19, enrolled during active disease.

The V gene is TRBV2, the J gene TRBJ1-6; tentatively, D is TRBD1 (6 bases). V lost 3 bases, J lost 5 bases, and 8 bases lay in between. Germline V gene sequence: CDR1 SNHLY, CDR2 FYNNEI. The CDR3 consists of 14 residues. The CDR3 coding sequence is TGTGCCAGCAGTGACCAGGGGAATAATTCACCCCTCCACTTT. Translated: CASSDQGNNSPLHF.

The gene calls are TRBV4-3 and TRBJ2-5, with 9 nucleotides matching TRBD1. CDR1 is LGHNA, CDR2 YSLEER, per germline. Germline trimming cut 3 bases from V and 5 bases from J; bases unmatched to any gene: 4. The CDR3 is 14 amino acids. CDR3 DNA sequence: TGCGCCAGCAGCCAGGGACAGGGTGTGGAGACCCAGTACTTC. This sequence encodes CASSQGQGVETQYF.

V and J are TRBV5-6 and TRBJ2-7, with D possibly matching TRBD1 (5 bases). Trimming removed 4 bases at V and 4 bases at J, with 15 bases between. The CDR3 loop spans 14 amino acids. Germline V gene sequence: CDR1 SGHDT, CDR2 YYEEEE. The CDR3 DNA reads TGTGCCAGCAGCCCCTGGGGCAAACGTTACGAGCAGTACTTC. Protein: CASSPWGKRYEQYF.

The chain uses TRBV4-1 and TRBJ2-7; possible D gene TRBD1, 5 bases. Trimming left V 4 bases short and J 5 bases short, with 21 bases between. Germline V gives CDR1 MGHRA, CDR2 YSYEKL. There are 16 residues in the CDR3. The CDR3 DNA follows: TGCGCCAGCAGCCGACAGAGGACCTCCGCGGCGAACGAGCAGTACTTC. This codes for CASSRQRTSAANEQYF.

This chain joins TRBV10-3 and TRBJ1-3; the D gene is possibly TRBD1 (6 bases). CDR3 length equals 17 residues. CDR1 is ENHRY and CDR2 is SYGVKD in the germline V gene. Trimming shortened V by 10 bases and J by 0 bases, and 22 bases separated the two germline ends. The CDR3 loop is CANGTQGRNVSGNTIYF. CDR3 sequence (DNA): TGTGCCAACGGTACCCAGGGGCGAAACGTCTCTGGAAACACCATATATTTT.

The chain has TRBV2 and TRBJ1-1, with D unclear. The CDR3 has 13 amino acids. The germline V gene has CDR1 SNHLY and CDR2 FYNNEI. The V and J ends lost 7 bases and 3 bases respectively, with 12 bases between them. CDR3 nucleotides: TGTGCCAGCACTCCGTCTCGAGACACTGAAGCTTTCTTT. It is translated as CASTPSRDTEAFF.

The rearrangement links TRBV5-1 to TRBJ2-7; the match to TRBD2 covers 13 bases. The germline CDR1 and CDR2 sequences are SGHRS and YFSETQ. The trim removed 4 bases at V and 8 bases at J, leaving 6 bases unmatched. CDR3 size: 14 residues. In nucleotides, the CDR3 is TGCGCCAGCAGCCTGGGACTAGCGGGGACACAGCAGTACTTC. Translating it yields CASSLGLAGTQQYF.

The chain combines TRBV5-1 with TRBJ2-1, with 13 bases identical to TRBD2. V shed 3 bases and J 5 bases; nucleotides not matched to a gene: 8. The CDR3 totals 17 residues. Germline assignment: CDR1 SGHRS and CDR2 YFSETQ. The CDR3 coding sequence is TGCGCCAGCAGCTCCTTCGGGACTAGCGGGGTCGACAATGAGCAGTTCTTC. Protein sequence: CASSSFGTSGVDNEQFF.

The chain recombines TRBV28 with TRBJ1-2, with D perhaps matching TRBD1 (6 bases). The CDR3 contains 14 residues. Trimming stripped 2 bases from V and 4 bases from J, with 11 bases between. Germline CDR1 MDHEN, CDR2 SYDVKM. The CDR3 loop reads CASSLGAGAYGYTF. DNA of the CDR3: TGTGCCAGCAGTTTAGGTGCGGGGGCCTATGGCTACACCTTC.

This chain uses TRBV5-4 with TRBJ1-5; D gene ambiguous. V dropped 1 base and J dropped 5 bases, with 7 bases sitting between them. This CDR3 is built from 13 residues. Germline V gene lookup returns CDR1 SGHNT and CDR2 YYREEE (reference sequence). Here the CDR3 reads CASSLKPDQPQHF. CDR3 coding DNA: TGTGCCAGCAGCTTGAAGCCGGATCAGCCCCAGCATTTT.

The chain joins TRBV12-5 to TRBJ2-3, with 10 bases lining up with TRBD2. Trimming removed 5 bases from V and 3 bases from J; junction bases left unmatched: 5. CDR3 length: 15 residues. Germline CDR1 LGHNT, CDR2 FRNRAP. The CDR3 DNA is TGTGCTAGTGGTCCCAGCGGGGGGGCGACAGATACGCAGTATTTT. Residues: CASGPSGGATDTQYF.

The chain joins TRBV5-1 to TRBJ2-1; 8 bases fit TRBD2. With V trimmed by 0 bases and J by 5 bases, 1 base remained unmatched. CDR3 length equals 14 residues. CDR1 SGHRS and CDR2 YFSETQ come from the germline V gene. Here the CDR3 DNA reads TGCGCCAGCAGCTTGGGACTAGCGAACAATGAGCAGTTCTTC. Its protein is CASSLGLANNEQFF.

The chain joins TRBV4-2 to TRBJ2-3, with D tentatively TRBD1 (6 bases). Germline V gene data show CDR1 as LGHNA and CDR2 as YNFKEQ. CDR3 size: 15 residues. V lost 0 bases and J 2 bases, leaving 9 bases between the germline ends. The CDR3 here is CASSQEDRYTDTQYF. The CDR3 nucleotides are TGTGCCAGCAGCCAAGAGGACAGATACACAGATACGCAGTATTTT.

The chain combines TRBV28 with TRBJ1-6; 7 bases fit TRBD1. V trimming: 4 bases; J trimming: 8 bases; junction bases outside the gene matches: 8. The CDR3 has 15 residues. The germline gives CDR1 MDHEN, CDR2 SYDVKM. In DNA form, the CDR3 reads TGTGCCAGCAGTTACAGACAGGGTCTGGATTCACCCCTCCACTTT. This encodes CASSYRQGLDSPLHF. Full variable domain (remainder filled in from reference TRBV28 and TRBJ1-6): DVKVTQSSRYLVKRTGEKVFLECVQDMDHENMFWYRQDPGLGLRLIYFSYDVKMKEKGDIPEGYSVSREKKERFSLILESASTNQTSMYLCASSYRQGLDSPLHFGNGTRLTVT.

This sequence joins TRBV3-1 (or the pseudogene TRBV3-2) and TRBJ1-4; 8 bases agree with TRBD1. Trimming removed 4 bases from V and 2 bases from J; junction bases left unmatched: 3. This CDR3 region has 15 residues. Germline lookup yields CDR1 LGHDT and CDR2 YNNKEL (reference sequence). The CDR3: CASSPRTGTNEKLFF. Here the CDR3 DNA reads TGTGCCAGCAGCCCTAGGACAGGGACTAATGAAAAACTGTTTTTT.

The V call is TRBV30, the J call TRBJ1-1, with a tentative D call TRBD1 (5 bases). CDR1 and CDR2 from the germline V gene are GTSNPN and SVGIG (reference sequence). The length of the CDR3 is 13 residues. Trimming stripped 8 bases from V and 0 bases from J, with 13 bases between. For the CDR3, the DNA is TGTGCCGCGTCTGGACAAATGAACACTGAAGCTTTCTTT. It encodes CAASGQMNTEAFF.

This clone has a handful of counts. This chain links TRBV2 with TRBJ2-3; D perhaps matches TRBD1 (5 bases). Trimming took 6 bases from V and 4 from J, leaving 14 bases between them. CDR3 size: 14 residues. Germline CDR1 and CDR2: SNHLY and FYNNEI. The CDR3 is CASRDKFAADTQYF. The CDR3, as DNA: TGTGCCAGCAGGGACAAATTCGCTGCAGATACGCAGTATTTT.

This chain connects TRBV6-2 or TRBV6-3 to TRBJ2-7, with 12 bases matching TRBD2. The V gene's germline CDR1 is MNHEY and CDR2 SVGEGT. Trimming removed 4 bases from V and 3 bases from J; junction bases left unmatched: 7. This CDR3 has 16 residues. The CDR3 loop is CASSSPLAGGLYEQYF. CDR3 nucleotides: TGTGCCAGCAGTTCCCCGCTAGCGGGGGGGCTCTACGAGCAGTACTTC.

J is TRBJ1-2 and V is TRBV2, with 7 bases identical to TRBD1. The CDR3 is made up of 14 amino acids. Germline CDR1 reads SNHLY; CDR2 reads FYNNEI. Trimming cost V 0 bases and J 7 bases; bases outside gene matches: 5. CDR3 in DNA: TGTGCCAGCAGTGAAGCGGTCAGGGGGACTGGCTACACCTTC. Translated, it gives CASSEAVRGTGYTF.

The table lists this clone with a few counts. The V and J genes are TRBV5-4 and TRBJ1-2; the match to TRBD1 covers 7 bases. This CDR3 is built from 15 residues. CDR1 SGHNT and CDR2 YYREEE come from the germline V gene (reference sequence). With V trimmed by 5 bases and J by 8 bases, 15 bases remained unmatched. CDR3 DNA: TGTGCCAGCAGTCTAGAGACAGGGCCCAACAGAGGCTACACCTTC. Translation: CASSLETGPNRGYTF.

This chain connects TRBV5-4 to TRBJ2-5, with 12 bases fitting TRBD2. CDR3 size: 19 residues. V lost 4 bases to trimming and J lost 2 bases; unmatched junction nucleotides: 15. The germline gives CDR1 SGHNT, CDR2 YYREEE (reference sequence). CDR3 sequence: CASSPGLAGNYGLQETQYF. The CDR3 DNA sequence: TGTGCCAGCAGCCCAGGACTAGCGGGGAATTACGGCTTACAAGAGACCCAGTACTTC.

The chain employs TRBV5-1 and TRBJ2-2, with D uncertain. The CDR3 is 12 residues long. Germline V CDR1 and CDR2: SGHRS, YFSETQ. V lost 4 bases, J lost 6 bases, and 7 bases lay in between. The CDR3 here is CASSPPPGELFF. CDR3 nucleotide sequence: TGCGCCAGCAGCCCTCCCCCCGGGGAGCTGTTTTTT.

This clone is a singleton in its sample. The chain joins TRBV7-8 to TRBJ1-2; D remains ambiguous. The CDR3 runs to 14 residues. Trimming shortened V by 2 bases and J by 3 bases, and 10 bases separated the two germline ends. CDR1 and CDR2 from the germline V gene are SGHVS and FQNEAQ. The CDR3 loop is CASSLTGNHYGYTF. The CDR3 bases are TGTGCCAGCAGCTTAACGGGGAACCACTATGGCTACACCTTC.

The V and J genes are TRBV19 and TRBJ2-5, with 15 bases lining up with TRBD2. Germline trimming cut 5 bases from V and 4 bases from J; bases unmatched to any gene: 2. The CDR3 runs to 15 residues. The germline V gene has CDR1 LNHDA and CDR2 SQIVND (reference sequence). The CDR3 region is CASSQGLAGGETQYF. In DNA, the CDR3 is TGTGCCAGTAGTCAGGGACTAGCGGGGGGAGAGACCCAGTACTTC.

V gene TRBV7-9 combines with J gene TRBJ2-1, with no clear D. With 1 base removed from V and 0 bases from J, the gap between germline ends came to 13 bases. Germline loops: CDR1 SEHNR, CDR2 FQNEAQ (reference sequence). The CDR3 sequence is 17 residues long. CDR3 amino acids: CASSLDGPRGSYNEQFF. The CDR3 region has the DNA TGTGCCAGCAGCTTAGATGGCCCCAGAGGCTCCTACAATGAGCAGTTCTTC. The full variable domain, with the rest looked up from reference TRBV7-9 and TRBJ2-1, is DTGVSQNPRHKITKRGQNVTFRCDPISEHNRLYWYRQTLGQGPEFLTYFQNEAQLEKSRLLSDRFSAERPKGSFSTLEIQRTEQGDSAMYLCASSLDGPRGSYNEQFFGPGTRLTVL.

The chain has TRBV4-2 and TRBJ2-3; 11 bases are shared with TRBD2. The CDR3 extends over 15 amino acids. Germline V gives CDR1 LGHNA, CDR2 YNFKEQ. Trimming at V came to 5 bases and at J to 5 bases, leaving 6 bases not matched to a gene. The CDR3 sequence is CASSFSGGVVDTQYF. For the CDR3, the DNA is TGTGCCAGCAGCTTTAGCGGGGGGGTGGTAGATACGCAGTATTTT.

The V and J genes are TRBV18 and TRBJ1-2, with D possibly being TRBD1 (6 bases). Germline assignment: CDR1 KGHSH and CDR2 LQKENI. The V end was cut by 3 bases, the J end by 4 bases, with 15 bases between. The CDR3 is 15 residues long. The CDR3, as DNA: TGTGCCAGCTCACCGGCGGGGGGCGAATTCTATGGCTACACCTTC. This translates into CASSPAGGEFYGYTF.

V is TRBV6-5 and J is TRBJ1-1; TRBD1 matches 11 bases. Germline CDR1 MNHEY, CDR2 SVGAGI. V was pared by 2 bases and J by 5 bases, with 4 bases of the junction left unmatched. CDR3 length: 15 amino acids. The CDR3 DNA reads as TGTGCCAGCAGTTACGCTGGGACAGGGGGAACTGAAGCTTTCTTT. Residues: CASSYAGTGGTEAFF.

This chain links TRBV18 with TRBJ1-6; TRBD1 aligns across 9 bases. Germline loops: CDR1 KGHSH, CDR2 LQKENI. V dropped 6 bases and J dropped 10; count of bases not matched to a gene: 7. The CDR3 runs 14 residues. The CDR3 region has the DNA TGTGCCAGCTCGAAGCGGGACAGGGTCTCACCCCTCCACTTT. This sequence encodes CASSKRDRVSPLHF. The full variable domain, rest sourced from reference TRBV18 and TRBJ1-6, is NAGVMQNPRHLVRRRGQEARLRCSPMKGHSHVYWYRQLPEEGLKFMVYLQKENIIDESGMPKERFSAEFPKEGPSILRIQQVVRGDSAAYFCASSKRDRVSPLHFGNGTRLTVT.

The chain recombines TRBV2 with TRBJ1-6, with 7 bases fitting TRBD1. The J segment lost 0 bases and the V segment lost 7 bases, leaving 6 bases of the junction unmatched. Germline lookup yields CDR1 SNHLY and CDR2 FYNNEI. The CDR3 consists of 16 residues. The CDR3, as DNA: TGTGCCAGCACCTCACAGGGGTACTCCTATAATTCACCCCTCCACTTT. Encoded protein: CASTSQGYSYNSPLHF.

The rearrangement uses TRBV27 and TRBJ1-1; the D gene is possibly TRBD1 (6 bases). This CDR3 comprises 14 residues. The V and J ends lost 3 bases and 2 bases respectively, with 10 bases between them. The germline V gene encodes CDR1 MNHEY and CDR2 SMNVEV (reference sequence). CDR3 DNA sequence: TGTGCCAGCAGTTTTACAGGGTCAAACACTGAAGCTTTCTTT. It is translated as CASSFTGSNTEAFF.

The chain joins TRBV28 to TRBJ2-4; D may be TRBD1 (5 bases). Trimming cost V 3 bases and J 8 bases, with 8 bases left between them. Germline V gene lookup returns CDR1 MDHEN and CDR2 SYDVKM. This CDR3 is built from 12 residues. The CDR3 loop is CASSFIRDIQYF. The CDR3 nucleotides read TGTGCCAGCAGTTTCATCAGGGACATTCAGTACTTC.